This TCR beta chain was identified in a study of blood T cell repertoires in COVID-19. Whole-study context: Samples representing acute and convalescent COVID-19 were sourced from the United States, Italy and Spain. The analysed material was cDNA or gDNA that came from T cells, B-cell-depleted T cells, or PBMCs.

Comments on this clone: This specimen includes other DNA sequences encoding the same CDR3.

CDR3 length: 13 residues. CDR1 is KGHSH, CDR2 LQKENI, per germline. V dropped 0 bases and J dropped 4 bases, with 6 bases sitting between them. Original analysis: Amplified reference gene primers provided the basis for estimating nucleated cell counts. Generated by immunoSEQ multiplex PCR, the TCRdb table keeps only in-frame clones and is missing some. The V and J calls and clone size were taken over from that table, and D and trimming were inferred from the DNA. The repertoire holds about 230,000 clones, with more than 70% as singletons. The sample taken for sequencing was peripheral blood. This clonotype originated in a man older than 75 with acute or convalescent COVID-19. The chain joins TRBV18 to TRBJ1-1; D is ambiguous. The CDR3 DNA follows: TGTGCCAGCTCACCACCGGGCAGCACTGAAGCTTTCTTT. Protein: CASSPPGSTEAFF.